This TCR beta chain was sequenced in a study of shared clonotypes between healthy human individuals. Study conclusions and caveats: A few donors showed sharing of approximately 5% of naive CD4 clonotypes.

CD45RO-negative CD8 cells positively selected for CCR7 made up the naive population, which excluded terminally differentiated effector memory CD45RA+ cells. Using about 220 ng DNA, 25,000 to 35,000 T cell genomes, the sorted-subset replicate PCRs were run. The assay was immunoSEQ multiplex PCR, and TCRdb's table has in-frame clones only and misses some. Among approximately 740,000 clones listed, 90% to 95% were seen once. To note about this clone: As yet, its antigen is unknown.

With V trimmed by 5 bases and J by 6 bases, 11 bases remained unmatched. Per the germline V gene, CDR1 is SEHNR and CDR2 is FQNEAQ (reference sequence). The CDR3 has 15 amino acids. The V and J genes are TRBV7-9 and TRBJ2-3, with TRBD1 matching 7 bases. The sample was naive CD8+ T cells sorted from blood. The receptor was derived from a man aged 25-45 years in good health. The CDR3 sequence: CASSPRQGSTDTQYF. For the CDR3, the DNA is TGTGCCAGCAGCCCAAGACAGGGATCGACGGATACGCAGTATTTT.